The 15 T cell receptor beta chains below all came from one sample that was sequenced in a study of early T cells in non-severe SARS-CoV-2 infection. TCRdb re-analysed the 5' RACE reads in MiXCR, keeping a single row per CDR3 protein. This sample has roughly 92,000 distinct CDR3 sequences, with roughly 12% found just once. The source was whole blood, collected at baseline. These receptor sequences come from an adult who was a healthcare worker with PCR-confirmed SARS-CoV-2 infection or an uninfected control (not recorded which).

This clonotype was counted ten times or more. The rearrangement links TRBV4-1 to TRBJ2-5; D is unclear. The V gene lost 1 base and the J gene lost 0 bases, with 9 bases spanning the gap. CDR1 is MGHRA and CDR2 is YSYEKL in the germline V gene. This CDR3 is 15 amino acids long. CDR3 coding DNA: TGCGCCAGCAGCCAAGGAGGACGGTACCAAGAGACCCAGTACTTC. This codes for CASSQGGRYQETQYF.

The V call is TRBV5-1, the J call TRBJ1-1, with D hard to call. V lost 2 bases, J lost 0 bases, and 8 bases lay in between. CDR1 and CDR2 from the germline V gene are SGHRS and YFSETQ. This CDR3 spans 14 amino acids. The CDR3 DNA sequence: TGCGCCAGCAGCTTAGGAAATTTGAACACTGAAGCTTTCTTT. Its translation is CASSLGNLNTEAFF. Complete variable domain (other parts from reference TRBV5-1 and TRBJ1-1): KAGVTQTPRYLIKTRGQQVTLSCSPISGHRSVSWYQQTPGQGLQFLFEYFSETQRNKGNFPGRFSGRQFSNSRSEMNVSTLELGDSALYLCASSLGNLNTEAFFGQGTRLTVV.

This clonotype was seen ten or more times. The V and J genes are TRBV29-1 and TRBJ2-1, with 8 bases fitting TRBD1. The J segment lost 4 bases and the V segment lost 7 bases, leaving 9 bases of the junction unmatched. This CDR3 has 14 amino acids. Germline V CDR1 and CDR2: SQVTM, ANQGSEA. CDR3: CSATDRGKYNEQFF. DNA for the CDR3: TGCAGCGCAACCGACAGGGGAAAGTACAATGAGCAGTTCTTC.

The chain joins TRBV9 to TRBJ1-1; D gene uncertain. Trimming removed 3 bases from V and 4 bases from J, with 10 bases in between. The germline V gene encodes CDR1 SGDLS and CDR2 YYNGEE. The CDR3 has 13 amino acids. This chain's CDR3 is CASSEGGFTEAFF. The DNA of the CDR3 is TGTGCCAGCAGCGAAGGAGGGTTCACTGAAGCTTTCTTT. Combining the CDR3 with reference TRBV9 and TRBJ1-1 gives the whole variable domain DSGVTQTPKHLITATGQRVTLRCSPRSGDLSVYWYQQSLDQGLQFLIQYYNGEERAKGNILERFSAQQFPDLHSELNLSSLELGDSALYFCASSEGGFTEAFFGQGTRLTVV.

This chain links TRBV9 with TRBJ2-1; the D call may be TRBD1 or TRBD2 (6 bases each). CDR1 is SGDLS, CDR2 YYNGEE, per germline. This CDR3 comprises 15 residues. Trimming shortened V by 4 bases and J by 0 bases, and 11 bases separated the two germline ends. Here the CDR3 DNA reads TGTGCCAGCAGCCGGGGGACATCCTCCTACAATGAGCAGTTCTTC. Amino acids: CASSRGTSSYNEQFF.

The rearrangement links TRBV5-1 to TRBJ2-3; D call uncertain. The germline V and J ends were trimmed by 1 base and 2 bases, with 11 bases remaining between them. Per the germline V gene, CDR1 is SGHRS and CDR2 is YFSETQ. The CDR3 is 15 residues long. The CDR3 loop reads CASSLLGSNTDTQYF. As DNA, the CDR3 is TGCGCCAGCAGCTTGTTAGGGTCGAACACAGATACGCAGTATTTT.

This rearrangement joins TRBV7-9 to TRBJ1-2; 7 positions agree with TRBD1. The CDR3 runs to 14 residues. The V segment lost 3 bases and the J segment 5 bases; nucleotides outside the gene matches: 6. In germline, CDR1 is SEHNR, CDR2 FQNEAQ (reference sequence). DNA for the CDR3: TGTGCCAGCAGCTTCTCGGACAGGCAATATGGCTACACCTTC. Amino acid sequence: CASSFSDRQYGYTF.

V gene TRBV10-3 combines with J gene TRBJ1-5; TRBD1 might be the D (6 bases). The CDR3 is made up of 13 amino acids. The ends were cut back, 11 bases at V and 4 bases at J, with 15 bases in the middle. Germline values: CDR1 ENHRY, CDR2 SYGVKD. CDR3 sequence reads: CAASTGSNQPQHF. CDR3 coding DNA: TGTGCCGCCTCGACAGGAAGTAATCAGCCCCAGCATTTT.

The table lists this clonotype with many counts. The V and J genes are TRBV11-3 and TRBJ2-4; 12 nucleotides line up with TRBD2. The CDR3 extends over 17 amino acids. J gave up 5 bases and V 1 base, and 6 bases lay outside the gene matches. Germline lookup yields CDR1 SGHNT and CDR2 YENEEA. The CDR3 is CASSLVASGRAQNIQYF. The CDR3 coding sequence is TGTGCCAGCAGCTTAGTGGCTAGCGGGAGGGCCCAAAACATTCAGTACTTC.

The chain has TRBV11-3 and TRBJ2-1, with 8 positions matching TRBD2. The germline V gene has CDR1 SGHNT and CDR2 YENEEA. V lost 5 bases to trimming and J lost 6 bases; unmatched junction nucleotides: 9. The CDR3 loop spans 15 amino acids. The CDR3 spells CASSQYSGTGNEQFF. DNA for the CDR3: TGTGCCAGCAGCCAATATAGCGGGACGGGCAATGAGCAGTTCTTC.

The chain recombines TRBV6-5 with TRBJ2-2; weak D call: TRBD2 (6 bases). Germline V gene data show CDR1 as MNHEY and CDR2 as SVGAGI. CDR3 length: 17 amino acids. Trimming removed 5 bases at V and 4 bases at J, with 20 bases between. CDR3 DNA sequence: TGTGCCAGCAGTAGCCACGGGAGCCTACCACCCACCGGGGAGCTGTTTTTT. It encodes CASSSHGSLPPTGELFF.

This sequence joins TRBV7-2 and TRBJ1-2; the D gene is possibly TRBD1 (5 bases). From germline, CDR1 is SGHTA and CDR2 FQGNSA. The CDR3 extends over 13 amino acids. The V end lost 2 bases, the J end lost 4 bases, and 8 bases lay between the germline ends. Here the CDR3 reads CASSLRQTYGYTF. CDR3 DNA sequence: TGTGCCAGCAGCTTAAGACAGACCTATGGCTACACCTTC.

The chain joins TRBV5-4 to TRBJ2-3; D is possibly TRBD2 (6 bases). Trimming removed 6 bases from V and 8 bases from J, with 19 bases in between. CDR1 is SGHNT, CDR2 YYREEE, per germline (reference sequence). This CDR3 has 14 amino acids. CDR3: CASTLGGPTGTQYF. In nucleotides, the CDR3 is TGTGCCAGCACCCTGGGGGGACCCACCGGTACGCAGTATTTT.

This clonotype was seen only a few times. The gene calls are TRBV20-1 and TRBJ2-5; 11 nucleotides line up with TRBD2. The CDR3 has 16 residues. CDR1 and CDR2 (germline): DFQATT, SNEGSKA (reference sequence). J was trimmed by 4 bases and V by 3 bases; bases with no gene match: 10. The CDR3 is CSASPYRTSGSETQYF. As DNA, the CDR3 is TGCAGTGCTAGTCCTTACCGGACTAGCGGGTCAGAGACCCAGTACTTC.

In its sample, this clonotype was seen a few times. V is TRBV5-1 and J is TRBJ2-2, with TRBD1 as a possible D gene (6 bases). Trimming removed 0 bases at V and 6 bases at J, with 12 bases between. The CDR3 consists of 15 residues. Looked up from germline, CDR1 is SGHRS and CDR2 is YFSETQ. The CDR3 loop is CASSLGAGVAGELFF. In DNA form, the CDR3 reads TGCGCCAGCAGCTTGGGAGCAGGGGTTGCCGGGGAGCTGTTTTTT.